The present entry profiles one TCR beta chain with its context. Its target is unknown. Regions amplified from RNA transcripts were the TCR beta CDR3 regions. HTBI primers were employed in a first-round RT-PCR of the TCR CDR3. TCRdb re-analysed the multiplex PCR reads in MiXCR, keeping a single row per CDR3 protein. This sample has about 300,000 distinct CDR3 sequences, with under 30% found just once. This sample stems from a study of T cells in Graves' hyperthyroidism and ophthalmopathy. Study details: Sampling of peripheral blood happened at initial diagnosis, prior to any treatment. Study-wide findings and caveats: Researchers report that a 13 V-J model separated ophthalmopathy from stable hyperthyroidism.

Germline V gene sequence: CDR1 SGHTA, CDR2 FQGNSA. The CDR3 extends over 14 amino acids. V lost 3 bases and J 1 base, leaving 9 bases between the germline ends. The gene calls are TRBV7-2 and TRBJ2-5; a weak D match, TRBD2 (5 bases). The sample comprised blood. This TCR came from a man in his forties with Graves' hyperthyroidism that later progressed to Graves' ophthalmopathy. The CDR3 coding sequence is TGTGCCAGCAGCTTGCGGGCATTCCAAGAGACCCAGTACTTC. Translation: CASSLRAFQETQYF.